Reported below is one T cell receptor (beta chain). Its target is unknown. This sample is drawn from a study of CXCR3-negative and CXCR3-positive naive CD8 T cells. Germline V CDR1 and CDR2: SQVTM, ANQGSEA. The CDR3 runs 13 residues. General study findings and limits: Comparison of naive cells showed more hydrophobic TRB CDR3s in CXCR3-positive than in CXCR3-negative naive cells. For naive cells, CXCR3-negative and CXCR3-positive subsets had similar TRBV-TRBJ usage; for memory cells, usage differed. Between one naive subset and the other, surface CD5 was comparable, and TCR strength was inferred from TRB CDR3 properties. Memory CD8+ cells showed much lower diversity, while both naive subsets were comparably high.

It was by 5' RACE with UMI labels that the TRB cDNA libraries were prepared. With the 5' RACE reads reprocessed, TCRdb shows one record per CDR3 protein and no DNA. In total, the table holds 50,000 to 75,000 distinct CDR3 sequences. Input material: naive CXCR3- CD8+ T cells from blood. Indicated subset: CD45RO-CCR7+CD27+CD95- naive CD8+ T cells lacking CXCR3 (TNR3-). The chain is built from TRBV29-1 and TRBJ2-3. This clonotype originated in a human donor in good health. Some clones in this sample may be carry-over from other donors' samples. The CDR3 sequence is CSVEDGSTDTQYF.